The TCR beta chain under discussion was sequenced for a study of identical twins. One entry per CDR3 protein, called by TCRdb with MiXCR from the 5' RACE reads. Of roughly 720,000 distinct CDR3 sequences in the sample, around a sixth were seen once. Germline values: CDR1 SGHRS, CDR2 YFSETQ. The length of the CDR3 is 15 residues. V dropped 5 bases and J dropped 4; count of bases not matched to a gene: 10. In this sample, this clonotype turned up once. The same data also contributed to another study, on T cells expressing NK-cell markers. That study adds: Among the experiments, several used an anti-gamma-delta TCR antibody to restrict sorting to alpha-beta TCR T cells. It was still unclear whether expanded NKG2C+ T cell clones were HCMV specific.

The material sequenced was PBMCs. This TCR was recovered from a woman younger than 30 in good health. The rearrangement uses TRBV5-1 and TRBJ1-1; 8 bases are a match to TRBD1. The CDR3 is CASRDRAVQGTEAFF. The CDR3 DNA reads as TGCGCCAGCAGGGACAGGGCGGTGCAGGGCACTGAAGCTTTCTTT.